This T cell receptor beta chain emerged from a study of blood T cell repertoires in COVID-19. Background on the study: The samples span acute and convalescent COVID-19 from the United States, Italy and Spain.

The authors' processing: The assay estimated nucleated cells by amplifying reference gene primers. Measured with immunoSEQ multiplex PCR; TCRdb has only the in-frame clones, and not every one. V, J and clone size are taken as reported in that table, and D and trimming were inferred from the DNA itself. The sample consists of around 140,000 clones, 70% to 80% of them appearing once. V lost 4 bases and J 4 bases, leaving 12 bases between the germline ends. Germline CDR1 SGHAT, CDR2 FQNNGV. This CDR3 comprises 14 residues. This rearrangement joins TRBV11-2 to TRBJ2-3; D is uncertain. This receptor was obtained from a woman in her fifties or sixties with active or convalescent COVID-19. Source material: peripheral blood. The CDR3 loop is CASSSPSSSDTQYF. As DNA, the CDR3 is TGTGCCAGCAGCTCCCCTTCCTCCTCAGATACGCAGTATTTT.